The T cell receptor beta chain under discussion was sequenced for a study of blood T cells in healthy people across ages. Study-wide background: Template switching retrieved approximately one barcoded beta molecule for each two T cells.

A J-beta primer mix and a sample-barcoded 5' primer were used in a second PCR of about 7 to 12 cycles. Paired-end reads containing CDR3 totaled no fewer than 2.5 million for each sample. TCRdb reprocessed the 5' RACE reads with MiXCR, giving one entry per CDR3 protein. Of 1.5 million to 2 million distinct CDR3 sequences in the sample, roughly 27% were seen once. Worth noting for this clonotype: With a much larger clone just one base away, this may be a read error.

The sequenced sample was blood. The sequence derives from a woman under 40 in good health.

In DNA, the CDR3 is TGCAGCGTTCGCGACGGAGGCTCCTACAATGAGCAGTACTTC. Translation gives CSVRDGGSYNEQYF. The rearrangement uses TRBV29-1 and TRBJ2-7; TRBD2 is a possible D gene (5 bases). The germline CDR1 and CDR2 sequences are SQVTM and ANQGSEA. The CDR3 is 14 amino acids. V was clipped by 5 bases and J by 7 bases, with 21 bases between them.